The next 26 T cell receptor beta chains were all read from a single sample in a study of CD8+CD57+ T cells in acquired aplastic anemia. Selection for sequencing was limited to patients who had shown CD8+CD57+ cell expansion by flow cytometry. CDR3 and TCR beta VDJ profiling relied on a genomic DNA template. TCRdb reanalysed the reads using MiXCR and keeps one entry per CDR3 protein. The sample lists 150,000 to 200,000 distinct CDR3 sequences, less than 50% occurring once. What was sequenced was sorted CD4+, CD8+, or CD8+CD57+ T cells (not recorded which) from PBMCs. All receptors come from a human donor with aplastic anemia.

The rearrangement uses TRBV24-1 and TRBJ2-2, with 7 bases matching TRBD1. V lost 11 bases to trimming and J lost 1 base; unmatched junction nucleotides: 3. The CDR3 length is 13 residues. In germline, CDR1 is KGHDR, CDR2 SFDVKD. The CDR3 DNA reads TGTGCCATCGGGACAGAGAACACCGGGGAGCTGTTTTTT. This encodes CAIGTENTGELFF.

This chain joins TRBV24-1 and TRBJ2-1, with 12 bases lining up with TRBD2. The CDR3 extends over 17 amino acids. The trim removed 3 bases at V and 6 bases at J, leaving 8 bases unmatched. CDR1 is KGHDR, CDR2 SFDVKD, per germline. This chain's CDR3 is CATSDPGLAGTPNEQFF. DNA of the CDR3: TGTGCCACCAGTGATCCGGGACTAGCGGGCACACCCAATGAGCAGTTCTTC.

V and J are TRBV2 and TRBJ1-5; no firm D call. V gave up 6 bases and J gave up 2 bases, with 17 bases separating them. The length of the CDR3 is 16 residues. Germline V gene lookup returns CDR1 SNHLY and CDR2 FYNNEI. The CDR3: CASRIGRKTRNQPQHF. CDR3 in DNA: TGTGCCAGCAGGATAGGACGTAAAACCCGCAATCAGCCCCAGCATTTT.

This clonotype was detected ten times or more. The chain employs TRBV5-1 and TRBJ2-3, with D unresolved. The CDR3 spans 16 residues. The V gene's germline CDR1 is SGHRS and CDR2 YFSETQ. Trimming removed 0 bases at V and 0 bases at J, with 11 bases between. CDR3 bases: TGCGCCAGCAGCTTGGGAGTGGAAACTAGCACAGATACGCAGTATTTT. The encoded protein is CASSLGVETSTDTQYF.

The chain has TRBV7-3 and TRBJ2-5, with D possibly being TRBD1 (6 bases). This CDR3 comprises 13 residues. V lost 5 bases and J lost 0, with 7 bases in between. Germline V gives CDR1 SGHTA, CDR2 FQGTGA. The chain's CDR3 is CASSRDNQETQYF. The CDR3 coding sequence is TGTGCCAGCAGCCGGGACAACCAAGAGACCCAGTACTTC.

The rearrangement links TRBV25-1 to TRBJ2-7; the D is unclear. The V end lost 1 base, the J end lost 5 bases, and 9 bases lay between the germline ends. The CDR3 extends over 13 amino acids. The V gene's germline CDR1 is MGHDK and CDR2 SYGVNS. The CDR3 region is CASSELFRDEQYF. In DNA form, the CDR3 reads TGTGCCAGCAGTGAATTGTTCCGGGACGAGCAGTACTTC.

The chain has TRBV19 and TRBJ2-7; D call uncertain. Trimming removed 5 bases from V and 0 bases from J, with 17 bases in between. CDR1 and CDR2 from the germline V gene are LNHDA and SQIVND (reference sequence). This CDR3 comprises 16 residues. The CDR3 region is CASSARHQPSSYEQYF. CDR3 nucleotides: TGTGCCAGTAGTGCACGACACCAGCCCAGCTCCTACGAGCAGTACTTC.

The rearrangement uses TRBV25-1 and TRBJ2-3; 9 positions match TRBD1. CDR1 is MGHDK and CDR2 is SYGVNS in the germline V gene. V shed 7 bases and J 4 bases; nucleotides not matched to a gene: 6. This CDR3 is built from 14 residues. CDR3 sequence (DNA): TGTGCCAGCACCGGGACAGGGAGTCCAGATACGCAGTATTTT. Amino acids: CASTGTGSPDTQYF.

This clonotype came up many times. The chain employs TRBV5-1 and TRBJ1-5; perhaps TRBD1 as D (5 bases). Germline V gene lookup returns CDR1 SGHRS and CDR2 YFSETQ. The CDR3 loop spans 16 amino acids. The V gene lost 4 bases and the J gene lost 1 base, with 15 bases spanning the gap. The CDR3 loop is CASSPGTYQSNQPQHF. In DNA form, the CDR3 reads TGCGCCAGCAGCCCTGGGACTTACCAAAGCAATCAGCCCCAGCATTTT. Full variable domain (remainder filled in from reference TRBV5-1 and TRBJ1-5): KAGVTQTPRYLIKTRGQQVTLSCSPISGHRSVSWYQQTPGQGLQFLFEYFSETQRNKGNFPGRFSGRQFSNSRSEMNVSTLELGDSALYLCASSPGTYQSNQPQHFGDGTRLSIL.

This chain links TRBV24-1 with TRBJ1-2, with D possibly matching TRBD1 (5 bases). Trimming removed 1 base from V and 7 bases from J, with 6 bases in between. Germline CDR1 reads KGHDR; CDR2 reads SFDVKD. CDR3 size: 12 residues. Here the CDR3 DNA reads TGTGCCACCAGTGATTTCAGGGTTGGCTACACCTTC. Translated: CATSDFRVGYTF.

This clonotype occurred many times. This rearrangement joins TRBV9 to TRBJ1-4; TRBD1 matches at 7 bases. J was trimmed by 4 bases and V by 4 bases; bases with no gene match: 10. Looked up from germline, CDR1 is SGDLS and CDR2 is YYNGEE. This CDR3 comprises 16 residues. The CDR3 DNA reads as TGTGCCAGCAGCTTCTCCGGGACAGTGAATAATGAAAAACTGTTTTTT. Translation: CASSFSGTVNNEKLFF. Full variable domain (outside the CDR3, taken from reference TRBV9 and TRBJ1-4): DSGVTQTPKHLITATGQRVTLRCSPRSGDLSVYWYQQSLDQGLQFLIQYYNGEERAKGNILERFSAQQFPDLHSELNLSSLELGDSALYFCASSFSGTVNNEKLFFGSGTQLSVL.

The V gene is TRBV9, the J gene TRBJ2-1; 7 bases are a match to TRBD2. The V gene's germline CDR1 is SGDLS and CDR2 YYNGEE. The V and J ends lost 0 bases and 3 bases, in that order; junction bases with no gene match: 6. This CDR3 is built from 16 residues. The CDR3 loop reads CASSVAAGPIYNEQFF. CDR3 nucleotides: TGTGCCAGCAGCGTAGCAGCGGGGCCTATCTACAATGAGCAGTTCTTC. Variable domain in full (rest from reference TRBV9 and TRBJ2-1): DSGVTQTPKHLITATGQRVTLRCSPRSGDLSVYWYQQSLDQGLQFLIQYYNGEERAKGNILERFSAQQFPDLHSELNLSSLELGDSALYFCASSVAAGPIYNEQFFGPGTRLTVL.

This clonotype showed up many times. CDR3 protein: CASSVAMRGESEQFF. The CDR3 DNA sequence: TGTGCCAGCAGCGTAGCGATGCGGGGGGAGAGTGAGCAGTTCTTC. The chain is built from TRBV9 and TRBJ2-1; 8 nucleotides match TRBD2. After removal of 0 bases from V and 9 bases from J, the junction contained 8 bases not matched to a gene. The germline gives CDR1 SGDLS, CDR2 YYNGEE. The CDR3 runs to 15 residues.

V is TRBV15 and J is TRBJ2-2; 8 nucleotides match TRBD2. The V gene end was trimmed by 3 bases and the J gene end by 7 bases; junction bases not matched to a gene: 13. This CDR3 region has 17 residues. CDR1 LNHNV and CDR2 YYDKDF come from the germline V gene (reference sequence). CDR3 bases: TGTGCCACCAGCAGTGTGGCGGGGAGCGGGAGTGGCGGGGAGCTGTTTTTT. It translates to CATSSVAGSGSGGELFF.

The chain combines TRBV9 with TRBJ2-1; D is perhaps TRBD2 (6 bases). V lost 4 bases to trimming and J lost 9 bases, with 11 bases between them. The CDR3 runs to 12 residues. Per germline, CDR1 SGDLS and CDR2 YYNGEE. CDR3 nucleotides: TGTGCCAGCAGCCCCCCGGGAGCTGAGCAGTTCTTC. This codes for CASSPPGAEQFF.

As concerns this clonotype: It may be a read error: a sequence one base away is much more abundant. CDR3 nucleotide sequence: TGTGCCAGCAGATCACATTTCGGGGGGCCGTTCTCTGGCGATGGCTACACCTTC. Its protein is CASRSHFGGPFSGDGYTF. J is TRBJ1-2 and V is TRBV7-3; D may be TRBD1 (6 bases). CDR1 is SGHTA and CDR2 is FQGTGA in the germline V gene. Trimming pared 6 bases from V and 6 bases from J, leaving 29 bases between. The CDR3 length is 18 residues.

This clonotype was detected only once. This chain joins TRBV9 and TRBJ2-7; D gene ambiguous. Germline V lookup: CDR1 SGDLS, CDR2 YYNGEE. V gave up 2 bases and J gave up 5 bases, with 5 bases separating them. CDR3 size: 11 residues. CDR3 sequence reads: CASSVENEQYF. The DNA of the CDR3 is TGTGCCAGCAGCGTTGAGAACGAGCAGTACTTC.

Ten or more counts support this clonotype. V gene TRBV5-6 combines with J gene TRBJ2-1, with 7 bases matching TRBD2. CDR3 length: 16 amino acids. The junction had 10 bases not matched to a gene; V was cut back by 3 bases and J by 4 bases. Germline-derived CDR1 and CDR2 are SGHDT and YYEEEE. The CDR3 protein is CASSWTGGGTYNEQFF. The CDR3 region has the DNA TGTGCCAGCAGCTGGACGGGCGGGGGTACGTACAATGAGCAGTTCTTC. Filled out from reference TRBV5-6 and TRBJ2-1, the complete variable domain reads DAGVTQSPTHLIKTRGQQVTLRCSPKSGHDTVSWYQQALGQGPQFIFQYYEEEERQRGNFPDRFSGHQFPNYSSELNVNALLLGDSALYLCASSWTGGGTYNEQFFGPGTRLTVL.

The J gene is TRBJ1-1, the V gene TRBV7-9; D is perhaps TRBD1 (5 bases). In germline, CDR1 is SEHNR, CDR2 FQNEAQ (reference sequence). The CDR3 is made up of 15 amino acids. The CDR3 loop reads CAVPGGRALNTEAFF. The DNA for the CDR3 is TGTGCTGTCCCGGGGGGGAGGGCTTTGAACACTGAAGCTTTCTTT.

This clonotype has just a few counts. The chain carries TRBV28 and TRBJ1-3, with D hard to call. The germline V gene has CDR1 MDHEN and CDR2 SYDVKM. The CDR3 runs to 14 residues. V was cut by 3 bases and J by 4 bases, with 10 bases left in between. The CDR3 sequence: CASSFVGLGNTIYF. DNA of the CDR3: TGTGCCAGCAGTTTTGTAGGGCTCGGAAACACCATATATTTT. Variable domain in full (rest from reference TRBV28 and TRBJ1-3): DVKVTQSSRYLVKRTGEKVFLECVQDMDHENMFWYRQDPGLGLRLIYFSYDVKMKEKGDIPEGYSVSREKKERFSLILESASTNQTSMYLCASSFVGLGNTIYFGEGSWLTVV.

The rearrangement uses TRBV15 and TRBJ2-7; 7 positions agree with TRBD2. The CDR3 loop spans 15 amino acids. The junction had 8 bases not matched to a gene; V was cut back by 1 base and J by 5 bases. Germline CDR1 is LNHNV and CDR2 is YYDKDF (reference sequence). CDR3 sequence: CATSRGGGEGDEQYF. The CDR3, as DNA: TGTGCCACCAGCAGAGGGGGTGGGGAGGGCGACGAGCAGTACTTC. Full variable domain (outside the CDR3, taken from reference TRBV15 and TRBJ2-7): DAMVIQNPRYQVTQFGKPVTLSCSQTLNHNVMYWYQQKSSQAPKLLFHYYDKDFNNEADTPDNFQSRRPNTSFCFLDIRSPGLGDTAMYLCATSRGGGEGDEQYFGPGTRLTVT.

V usage is TRBV2 and J usage is TRBJ1-1; 8 nucleotides match TRBD1. The germline V gene has CDR1 SNHLY and CDR2 FYNNEI. V trimming: 9 bases; J trimming: 3 bases; junction bases outside the gene matches: 12. The CDR3 has 15 residues. CDR3 protein: CASRPDRAKHTEAFF. The CDR3 region has the DNA TGTGCCAGTAGGCCGGACAGGGCCAAGCACACTGAAGCTTTCTTT.

The chain recombines TRBV29-1 with TRBJ2-7; TRBD2 is a possible D gene (7 bases). The CDR3 has 13 amino acids. The germline V gene encodes CDR1 SQVTM and CDR2 ANQGSEA. The germline V and J ends were trimmed by 6 bases and 7 bases, with 19 bases remaining between them. The CDR3, as DNA: TGCAGCGTCCGGGACACTCTGGGGGGGGAGCAGTACTTC. It translates to CSVRDTLGGEQYF.

This clonotype was counted at least ten times. The chain links TRBV12-5 to TRBJ2-5; 8 bases fit TRBD1. Germline-derived CDR1 and CDR2 are LGHNT and FRNRAP. The length of the CDR3 is 13 residues. Unmatched junction bases numbered 2, after V lost 4 bases and J lost 4 bases. The CDR3 bases are TGTGCTAGTGGTTGGACAGGGAGAGAGACCCAGTACTTC. Encoded protein: CASGWTGRETQYF.

This clonotype has at least ten counts. The chain recombines TRBV19 with TRBJ1-1; D is unresolved. Between the trimmed V and J ends, which lost 4 bases and 3 bases, there was a span of 21 bases. Germline-derived CDR1 and CDR2 are LNHDA and SQIVND (reference sequence). The CDR3 loop spans 17 amino acids. The CDR3 loop reads CASSTFLRGLRDTEAFF. DNA for the CDR3: TGTGCCAGTAGTACCTTTCTTCGGGGTCTCAGAGACACTGAAGCTTTCTTT. Combining the CDR3 with reference TRBV19 and TRBJ1-1 gives the whole variable domain DGGITQSPKYLFRKEGQNVTLSCEQNLNHDAMYWYRQDPGQGLRLIYYSQIVNDFQKGDIAEGYSVSREKKESFPLTVTSAQKNPTAFYLCASSTFLRGLRDTEAFFGQGTRLTVV.

The genes are TRBV19 and TRBJ1-1; 10 nucleotides match TRBD1. This CDR3 contains 14 residues. The V segment lost 6 bases and the J segment 10 bases; nucleotides outside the gene matches: 11. Germline values: CDR1 LNHDA, CDR2 SQIVND (reference sequence). CDR3 in amino acids: CASSKGQGSGRAFF. For the CDR3, the DNA is TGTGCCAGTAGCAAGGGACAGGGGAGTGGAAGAGCTTTCTTT.